Shown below are 27 T cell receptor beta chains from a single sample sequenced in a study of T cell repertoires in cytomegalovirus infection (dated by TCRdb to the late 2010s). TCRdb shows the sequencer as Illumina HiSeq 1500. TCRdb reran the public reads through fastp at Q25 and MiXCR, keeping productive beta chains. Entries are consolidated by CDR3 protein sequence, retaining the most common genes and DNA. Across this sample there are approximately 630,000 distinct CDR3 sequences, with approximately 25% seen only once. The ten largest clones capture under 8.5% of the sample. Sequences were obtained from CD8+ T cells from PBMCs. The receptors were gathered from a human donor in good health (CMV status not recorded). Some clones in this sample may be carry-over from other donors' samples.

The rearrangement uses TRBV27 and TRBJ1-5; perhaps TRBD1 as D (5 bases). The V and J ends lost 4 bases and 4 bases respectively, with 8 bases between them. The V gene's germline CDR1 is MNHEY and CDR2 SMNVEV (reference sequence). The CDR3 has 13 amino acids. CDR3 region: CASSWTINQPQHF. The CDR3 coding sequence is TGTGCCAGCAGTTGGACAATAAATCAGCCCCAGCATTTT.

The chain has TRBV6-5 and TRBJ2-2; perhaps D is TRBD1 or TRBD2 (5 bases each). The CDR3 has 16 residues. Trimming shortened V by 0 bases and J by 6 bases, and 14 bases separated the two germline ends. Looked up from germline, CDR1 is MNHEY and CDR2 is SVGAGI. This CDR3 is CASSYSRGSGSGELFF. The CDR3 DNA is TGTGCCAGCAGTTACTCGAGGGGCTCGGGTTCCGGGGAGCTGTTTTTT.

The CDR3: CAISPWDVKETQYF. The DNA for the CDR3 is TGTGCCATCAGTCCTTGGGACGTAAAAGAGACCCAGTACTTC. V is TRBV10-3 and J is TRBJ2-5, with D perhaps TRBD1 or TRBD2 (5 bases each). Trimming removed 5 bases from V and 3 bases from J, with 13 bases in between. The CDR3 has 14 amino acids. Germline V gene sequence: CDR1 ENHRY, CDR2 SYGVKD.

With respect to this clonotype: Given a much more abundant clone one base away, this may be a read error. V and J are TRBV12-3 or TRBV12-4 and TRBJ2-5, with 9 bases lining up with TRBD2. CDR3 size: 14 residues. CDR3 loop: CTTGLALGQETQYF. The CDR3 region has the DNA TGTACCACTGGACTAGCGTTGGGCCAAGAGACCCAGTACTTC.

This chain joins TRBV2 and TRBJ2-7, with D perhaps TRBD2 (5 bases). Trimming shortened V by 10 bases and J by 4 bases, and 11 bases separated the two germline ends. This CDR3 is built from 11 residues. Germline V gives CDR1 SNHLY, CDR2 FYNNEI. This chain's CDR3 is CATLTNYEQYV. In nucleotides, the CDR3 is TGTGCCACCCTGACTAATTACGAGCAGTACGTC.

In this sample, this clonotype turned up a few times. J is TRBJ2-6 and V is TRBV19; 9 bases align to TRBD1. This CDR3 has 20 amino acids. V lost 5 bases, J lost 1 base, and 15 bases stayed unmatched. The V gene's germline CDR1 is LNHDA and CDR2 SQIVND (reference sequence). The CDR3 region has the DNA TGTGCCAGTAGTTTACGGGACAGGGTGGCTTTGGGATCTGGGGCCAACGTCCTGACTTTC. Translation: CASSLRDRVALGSGANVLTF.

This clonotype came up once. V is TRBV6-6 and J is TRBJ2-7; 7 nucleotides line up with TRBD2. This CDR3 region has 15 residues. Germline CDR1 is MNHNY and CDR2 is SVGAGI (reference sequence). Trimming at V came to 5 bases and at J to 3 bases, leaving 10 bases not matched to a gene. DNA of the CDR3: TGTGCCAGCAGTCACCCCGGGGGGAAGAACTACGAGCAGTACGTC. Translation: CASSHPGGKNYEQYV.

The J gene is TRBJ1-2, the V gene TRBV2; 9 nucleotides agree with TRBD1. CDR3 length: 11 amino acids. Germline V CDR1 and CDR2: SNHLY, FYNNEI. The CDR3 spells CAQNRGHGYTF. Here the CDR3 DNA reads TGTGCTCAGAACAGGGGGCATGGCTACACCTTC.

This rearrangement joins TRBV4-1 to TRBJ2-3, with 7 bases identical to TRBD1. J lost 1 base, V lost 3 bases, and 10 bases had no gene match. The CDR3 sequence is 17 residues long. Germline-derived CDR1 and CDR2 are MGHRA and YSYEKL. CDR3 loop: CASSQARGLPGTDTQYF. CDR3 coding DNA: TGCGCCAGCAGCCAGGCAAGGGGGCTTCCTGGCACAGATACGCAGTATTTT.

The J gene is TRBJ1-2, the V gene TRBV29-1; no firm D call. The length of the CDR3 is 17 residues. Looked up from germline, CDR1 is SQVTM and CDR2 is ANQGSEA. Trimming pared 7 bases from V and 5 bases from J, leaving 29 bases between. This CDR3 reads CSAPSVVRPSGGYGYTF. The CDR3 region has the DNA TGCAGCGCCCCCTCGGTTGTCAGGCCTTCGGGAGGTTATGGCTACACCTTC.

In this sample, this clonotype turned up many times. The rearrangement links TRBV7-9 to TRBJ1-4; 10 nucleotides line up with TRBD1. Germline trimming cut 5 bases from V and 4 bases from J; bases unmatched to any gene: 10. This CDR3 region has 17 residues. Germline CDR1 is SEHNR and CDR2 is FQNEAQ (reference sequence). The CDR3 reads CASSHLGDRGHNEKLFF. The CDR3 DNA is TGTGCCAGCAGCCACCTTGGGGACAGGGGTCATAATGAAAAACTGTTTTTT. Full variable domain (outside the CDR3, taken from reference TRBV7-9 and TRBJ1-4): DTGVSQNPRHKITKRGQNVTFRCDPISEHNRLYWYRQTLGQGPEFLTYFQNEAQLEKSRLLSDRFSAERPKGSFSTLEIQRTEQGDSAMYLCASSHLGDRGHNEKLFFGSGTQLSVL.

The V and J genes are TRBV7-8 and TRBJ1-4; D not certain. CDR3 size: 16 residues. Trimming removed 1 base at V and 0 bases at J, with 9 bases between. Germline V gene sequence: CDR1 SGHVS, CDR2 FQNEAQ. The CDR3 bases are TGTGCCAGCAGCTTAGGGGGTGGCGCAACTAATGAAAAACTGTTTTTT. This gives the protein CASSLGGGATNEKLFF. The full variable domain, in which reference TRBV7-8 and TRBJ1-4 provide the parts outside the CDR3, is GAGVSQSPRYKVAKRGQDVALRCDPISGHVSLFWYQQALGQGPEFLTYFQNEAQLDKSGLPSDRFFAERPEGSVSTLKIQRTQQEDSAVYLCASSLGGGATNEKLFFGSGTQLSVL.

This clonotype was recorded many times. The rearrangement uses TRBV7-9 and TRBJ1-5, with D maybe TRBD1 (5 bases). Germline assignment: CDR1 SEHNR and CDR2 FQNEAQ (reference sequence). CDR3 length: 17 amino acids. Trimming removed 3 bases at V and 2 bases at J, with 17 bases between. The CDR3 spells CASSFVEGGDGNQPQHF. Written as DNA, the CDR3 is TGTGCCAGCAGCTTTGTAGAGGGAGGGGATGGCAATCAGCCCCAGCATTTT.

The V call is TRBV7-6, the J call TRBJ2-1; 9 positions match TRBD2. V dropped 2 bases and J dropped 5; count of bases not matched to a gene: 4. The germline V gene has CDR1 SGHVS and CDR2 FNYEAQ. The CDR3 totals 15 residues. CDR3 DNA sequence: TGTGCCAGCAGCTTAATGACTAGCGGCCACAATGAGCAGTTCTTC. Translating gives CASSLMTSGHNEQFF.

The rearrangement uses TRBV29-1 and TRBJ1-2, with D unclear. This CDR3 has 12 residues. From germline, CDR1 is SQVTM and CDR2 ANQGSEA. Between the trimmed V and J ends, which lost 7 bases and 8 bases, there was a span of 17 bases. CDR3 sequence (DNA): TGCAGCGCTCGAATAGGGCATAGGGGCTACACCTTC. It yields the protein CSARIGHRGYTF.

Only a few counts were recorded for this clonotype. The V call is TRBV2, the J call TRBJ2-1; tentatively, D is TRBD1 (6 bases). Germline lookup yields CDR1 SNHLY and CDR2 FYNNEI. The CDR3 totals 15 residues. Trimming stripped 6 bases from V and 0 bases from J, with 12 bases between. CDR3 loop: CASRITGSSYNEQFF. The CDR3 DNA reads as TGTGCCAGCAGAATAACAGGGAGCTCCTACAATGAGCAGTTCTTC. The full variable domain, in which reference TRBV2 and TRBJ2-1 provide the parts outside the CDR3, is EPEVTQTPSHQVTQMGQEVILRCVPISNHLYFYWYRQILGQKVEFLVSFYNNEISEKSEIFDDQFSVERPDGSNFTLKIRSTKLEDSAMYFCASRITGSSYNEQFFGPGTRLTVL.

This chain uses TRBV11-2 with TRBJ2-5, with D possibly being TRBD1 or TRBD2 (6 bases each). The CDR3 runs 14 residues. The germline V gene encodes CDR1 SGHAT and CDR2 FQNNGV. Trimming took 7 bases from V and 5 from J, leaving 17 bases between them. The CDR3 DNA follows: TGTGCCAGCACCGGAGGGGGATTTAGGGAGACCCAGTACTTC. Its protein is CASTGGGFRETQYF.

This clonotype turned up a few times. The genes are TRBV28 and TRBJ2-1, with D perhaps being TRBD1 or TRBD2 (6 bases each). The CDR3 runs to 15 residues. With 2 bases removed from V and 8 bases from J, the gap between germline ends came to 16 bases. The germline V gene encodes CDR1 MDHEN and CDR2 SYDVKM. The CDR3 DNA reads as TGTGCCAGCAGTTTACCGGCAGGGGACTTCGATGAGCAGTTCTTC. It translates to CASSLPAGDFDEQFF.

The chain links TRBV2 to TRBJ1-2; D is possibly TRBD1 (6 bases). CDR3 size: 14 residues. Germline assignment: CDR1 SNHLY and CDR2 FYNNEI. V lost 6 bases and J 1 base, leaving 12 bases between the germline ends. The CDR3 sequence: CASRAYRVNYGYTF. Written as DNA, the CDR3 is TGTGCCAGCAGGGCATACAGGGTTAACTATGGCTACACCTTC.

This chain links TRBV15 with TRBJ2-5, with D possibly TRBD1 on 6 matching bases. Between the trimmed V and J ends, which lost 6 bases and 5 bases, there was a span of 16 bases. CDR3 size: 14 residues. Looked up from germline, CDR1 is LNHNV and CDR2 is YYDKDF (reference sequence). CDR3 coding DNA: TGTGCCACCAGAAAGACAGGAGAAACGGAGACCCAGTACTTC. It is translated as CATRKTGETETQYF.

This clonotype was counted a few times. V usage is TRBV20-1 and J usage is TRBJ2-7; tentatively, D is TRBD1 or TRBD2 (5 bases each). The CDR3 length is 13 residues. The germline gives CDR1 DFQATT, CDR2 SNEGSKA (reference sequence). V shed 3 bases and J shed 0 bases, with 9 bases lying between them. The CDR3 spells CSARDGTSYEQYF. DNA of the CDR3: TGCAGTGCTAGGGACGGGACCTCCTACGAGCAGTACTTC.

The chain uses TRBV7-9 and TRBJ1-2, with D uncertain. CDR1 is SEHNR and CDR2 is FQNEAQ in the germline V gene (reference sequence). Trimming shortened V by 1 base and J by 2 bases, and 11 bases separated the two germline ends. CDR3 length equals 15 residues. Written as DNA, the CDR3 is TGTGCCAGCAGCTTAGTGTCCAGTGAGAACTATGGCTACACCTTC. This gives the protein CASSLVSSENYGYTF.

There are many counts of this clonotype. The rearrangement joins TRBV7-6 to TRBJ1-1; D is ambiguous. Deletions cut 3 bases from V and 7 bases from J, with 12 bases between. The CDR3 has 13 residues. Looked up from germline, CDR1 is SGHVS and CDR2 is FNYEAQ. In nucleotides, the CDR3 is TGTGCCAGCAGCTTTGACGGTTTAAATGAAGCTTTCTTT. It codes for CASSFDGLNEAFF.

Only a few counts were recorded for this clonotype. This chain links TRBV4-1 with TRBJ1-4, with a tentative D call TRBD1 (6 bases). The ends were cut back, 0 bases at V and 6 bases at J, with 20 bases in the middle. The CDR3 covers 18 residues. Germline assignment: CDR1 MGHRA and CDR2 YSYEKL. The CDR3 DNA sequence: TGCGCCAGCAGCCAAGAAAGATCAGGGGAGGCTTTTTATGAAAAACTGTTTTTT. Protein: CASSQERSGEAFYEKLFF.

This clonotype was detected a few times. With a much larger clone just one base away, this may be a read error. This chain connects TRBV7-2 to TRBJ1-5, with TRBD1 identical over 8 bases. From germline, CDR1 is SGHTA and CDR2 FQGNSA. CDR3 length equals 15 residues. The CDR3 sequence: CVSSLVGRGHQPQHF. CDR3 in DNA: TGTGTCAGCAGCTTAGTGGGCAGGGGGCATCAGCCCCAGCATTTT.

This clonotype was seen only a few times. The V gene is TRBV5-6, the J gene TRBJ1-1; D possibly corresponds to TRBD1 (6 bases). Per germline, CDR1 SGHDT and CDR2 YYEEEE. The CDR3 contains 15 residues. V was clipped by 4 bases and J by 0 bases, with 13 bases between them. CDR3 loop: CASSGTDRMNTEAFF. The DNA for the CDR3 is TGTGCCAGCAGCGGAACGGACAGAATGAACACTGAAGCTTTCTTT.

This clonotype was seen ten or more times. The rearrangement uses TRBV27 and TRBJ2-1; D tentatively fits TRBD1 or TRBD2 (6 bases each). CDR1 and CDR2 from the germline V gene are MNHEY and SMNVEV (reference sequence). Trimming shortened V by 5 bases and J by 4 bases, and 21 bases separated the two germline ends. The CDR3 has 17 residues. Here the CDR3 DNA reads TGTGCCAGCAGTATCCCTTTAGGGGGGTCTAAGTACAATGAGCAGTTCTTC. This sequence encodes CASSIPLGGSKYNEQFF.